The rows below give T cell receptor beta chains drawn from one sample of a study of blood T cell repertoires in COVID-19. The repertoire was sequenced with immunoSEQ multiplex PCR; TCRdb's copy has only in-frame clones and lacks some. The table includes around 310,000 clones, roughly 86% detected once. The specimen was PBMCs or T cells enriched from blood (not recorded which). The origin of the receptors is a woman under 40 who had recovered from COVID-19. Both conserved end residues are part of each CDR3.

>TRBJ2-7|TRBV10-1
CASRRPRGAYEQYF
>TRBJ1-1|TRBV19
CASRRTDTKNTEAFF
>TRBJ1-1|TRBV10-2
CASSERLDTEAFF
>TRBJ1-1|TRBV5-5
CASSLFSVDTEAFF
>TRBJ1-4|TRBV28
CASSRGGGLNEKLFF
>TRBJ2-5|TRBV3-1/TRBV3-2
CASSQIAGGRQETQYF
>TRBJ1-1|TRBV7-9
CASRSPPGTGGLTEAFF
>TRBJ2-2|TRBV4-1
CASSHWTSGNTGELFF
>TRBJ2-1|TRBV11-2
CASSLDYLTARVQFF
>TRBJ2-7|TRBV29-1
CSVERNSGRYEQYF
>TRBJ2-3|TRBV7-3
CASSLRASPDTQYF
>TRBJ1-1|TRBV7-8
CASSLDPQDTEAFF
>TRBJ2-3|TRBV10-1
CASSRTSGSSPRTDTQYF
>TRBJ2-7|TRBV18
CASSPGTGLSYEQYF
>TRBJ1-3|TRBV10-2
CASSEPPVHRSLGNTIYF
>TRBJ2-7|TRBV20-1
CSASWAGAVYEQYF
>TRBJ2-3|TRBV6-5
CASRSSTSGRNTQYF
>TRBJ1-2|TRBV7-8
CASSPYRVTIYGYTF
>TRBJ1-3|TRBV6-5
CASSYGRVSGNTIYF
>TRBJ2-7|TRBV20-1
CSASQFGRVDEQYF
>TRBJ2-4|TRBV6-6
CASSSRTRRETQYF
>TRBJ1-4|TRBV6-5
CASTMDRYNEKLFF
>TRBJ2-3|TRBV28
CASSLWISRTSGRDTQYF
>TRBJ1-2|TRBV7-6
CASSPLIVQGVSNYGYTF
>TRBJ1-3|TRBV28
CASSLGDTSSGNTIYF
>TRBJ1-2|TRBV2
CASSEGAANYGYTF
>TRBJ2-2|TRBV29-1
CSAGGSFSNGELFF
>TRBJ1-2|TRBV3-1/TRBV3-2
CASSQDFRDRAYGYTF
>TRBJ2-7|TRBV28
CASSPTIAGGDEQYF
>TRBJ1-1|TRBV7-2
CASSLNQGGTEAFF
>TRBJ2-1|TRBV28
CASSFRGRAIYNEQFF
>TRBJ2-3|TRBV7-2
CASSQLAGGEGDTQYF
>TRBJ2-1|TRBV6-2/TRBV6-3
CASSYSPGAYNEQFF
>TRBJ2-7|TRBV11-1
CASSPSHGTGGYEQYF
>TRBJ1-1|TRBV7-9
CASSPQGMDTEAFF
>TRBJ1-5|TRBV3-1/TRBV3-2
CASSQDTGVYQPQHF
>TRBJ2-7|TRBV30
CACSGTKTSHEQYF
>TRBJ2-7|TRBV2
CASSVRQGARNEQYF
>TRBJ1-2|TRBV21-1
CASGINRDNDGYTF
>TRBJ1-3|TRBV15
CATSRDNSGNTIYF
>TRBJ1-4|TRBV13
CASSLRGKFATNEKLFF
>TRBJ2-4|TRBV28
CASNLNFGQGARTVRNIQYF
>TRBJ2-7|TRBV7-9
CASRSYGTSGRAWTDEQYF
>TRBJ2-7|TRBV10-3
CAIQGGDLFGEQYF
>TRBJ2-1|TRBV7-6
CASSDLTSGSILEQFF
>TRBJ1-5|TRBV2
CASNGGDYQPQHF
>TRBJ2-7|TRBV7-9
CASSRARDSFSYEQYF
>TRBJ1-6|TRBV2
CASRNIRSPLHF
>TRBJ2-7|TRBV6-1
CASSPVLADQYEQYF
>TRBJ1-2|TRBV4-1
CASSQDLWDRSTYGYTF
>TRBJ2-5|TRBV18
CASSRNRDGETQYF
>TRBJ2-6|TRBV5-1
CASSSVKRFGAAEANVLTF
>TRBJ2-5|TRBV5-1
CASSLTVWTGSGRAEETQYF
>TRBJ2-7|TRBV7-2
CASSSIVGVDEQYF
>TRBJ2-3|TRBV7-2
CASSLNSGQGNTDTQYF
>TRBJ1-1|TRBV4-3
CASSQDQAGNTEAFF
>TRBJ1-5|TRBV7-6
CASSLGQGASNQPQHF
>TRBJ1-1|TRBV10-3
CAISESMGLGEAFF
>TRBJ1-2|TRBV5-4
CASSPRGGALSYGYTF
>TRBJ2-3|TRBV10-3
CAISDYPNTDTQYF